One sample yielded the 9 T cell receptor beta chains listed below, sequenced in a study of blood T cell repertoires in COVID-19. Data came from immunoSEQ multiplex PCR; TCRdb stores just in-frame clones and leaves some out. Of around 200,000 clones listed, just under 90% are singletons. Specimen: peripheral blood. These TCRs come from a man aged 18 to 30 with active or convalescent COVID-19.

This clone was observed a handful of times. The chain has TRBV6-4 and TRBJ2-2; tentative D call: TRBD1 (7 bases). The CDR3 is 15 amino acids. V dropped 7 bases and J dropped 4 bases, with 16 bases sitting between them. Germline values: CDR1 MRHNA, CDR2 SNTAGT. The CDR3: CASTPGGGTTGELFF. CDR3 DNA sequence: TGTGCCAGCACCCCAGGAGGGGGCACCACCGGGGAGCTGTTTTTT.

The chain links TRBV6-5 to TRBJ2-3; TRBD2 matches 9 bases. The CDR3 consists of 15 residues. The trim removed 3 bases at V and 6 bases at J, leaving 7 bases unmatched. Germline assignment: CDR1 MNHEY and CDR2 SVGAGI. The CDR3 DNA reads as TGTGCCAGCAGTTATGTCGCGGGGGGGGCCGATACGCAGTATTTT. Its protein is CASSYVAGGADTQYF.

The CDR3 sequence is CASSLAISSAKGANGYTF. The CDR3 bases are TGCGCCAGCAGCTTGGCCATATCCTCAGCTAAGGGGGCTAATGGCTACACCTTC. J is TRBJ1-2 and V is TRBV5-1, with 7 bases that match TRBD1. This CDR3 has 18 amino acids. Germline CDR1 is SGHRS and CDR2 is YFSETQ. Trimming cost V 0 bases and J 6 bases; bases outside gene matches: 17. Based on the CDR3 plus reference TRBV5-1 and TRBJ1-2, the full variable domain is KAGVTQTPRYLIKTRGQQVTLSCSPISGHRSVSWYQQTPGQGLQFLFEYFSETQRNKGNFPGRFSGRQFSNSRSEMNVSTLELGDSALYLCASSLAISSAKGANGYTFGSGTRLTVV.

The genes are TRBV6-5 and TRBJ2-1; D unclear. The CDR3 extends over 13 amino acids. The V end was cut by 2 bases, the J end by 9 bases, with 11 bases between. Germline CDR1 is MNHEY and CDR2 is SVGAGI. The CDR3 loop reads CASSYPPRVEQFF. The CDR3 bases are TGTGCCAGCAGTTACCCCCCCCGCGTTGAGCAGTTCTTC.

The CDR3 coding sequence is TGCGCCGCCAAGGGTGAGGGGGCAAATTCACCCCTCCACTTT. Its translation is CAAKGEGANSPLHF. The rearrangement joins TRBV10-2 to TRBJ1-6, with TRBD1 matching 7 bases. Germline trimming cut 11 bases from V and 7 bases from J; bases unmatched to any gene: 11. Germline V gene data show CDR1 as WSHSY and CDR2 as SAAADI. The CDR3 covers 14 residues.

The J gene is TRBJ2-1, the V gene TRBV11-3; D is unresolved. The CDR3 length is 15 residues. Looked up from germline, CDR1 is SGHNT and CDR2 is YENEEA. The V end lost 1 base, the J end lost 2 bases, and 9 bases lay between the germline ends. The CDR3 loop reads CASSLALLTYNEQFF. CDR3 nucleotide sequence: TGTGCCAGCAGCTTAGCACTTCTGACCTACAATGAGCAGTTCTTC.

J is TRBJ2-1 and V is TRBV11-2, with D tentatively TRBD2 (5 bases). The germline V and J ends were trimmed by 3 bases and 3 bases, with 12 bases remaining between them. This CDR3 spans 15 amino acids. Germline values: CDR1 SGHAT, CDR2 FQNNGV. CDR3 protein: CASSFPTGIYNEQFF. CDR3 bases: TGTGCCAGCAGCTTCCCAACGGGAATCTACAATGAGCAGTTCTTC. The full variable domain, rest sourced from reference TRBV11-2 and TRBJ2-1, is EAGVAQSPRYKIIEKRQSVAFWCNPISGHATLYWYQQILGQGPKLLIQFQNNGVVDDSQLPKDRFSAERLKGVDSTLKIQPAKLEDSAVYLCASSFPTGIYNEQFFGPGTRLTVL.

This clone rates as medium-sized. The rearrangement uses TRBV27 and TRBJ2-1, with D possibly matching TRBD1 (6 bases). Germline V gene lookup returns CDR1 MNHEY and CDR2 SMNVEV (reference sequence). The CDR3 sequence is 15 residues long. V was clipped by 5 bases and J by 2 bases, with 13 bases between them. This CDR3 is CASSVQGVTYNEQFF. In nucleotides, the CDR3 is TGTGCCAGCAGTGTACAGGGCGTTACCTACAATGAGCAGTTCTTC.

The gene calls are TRBV7-6 and TRBJ2-2; 11 bases fit TRBD2. Trimming cost V 0 bases and J 4 bases; bases outside gene matches: 4. The CDR3 consists of 17 residues. Germline lookup yields CDR1 SGHVS and CDR2 FNYEAQ. In nucleotides, the CDR3 is TGTGCCAGCAGCTTAGCCATCGGGACTAGCGGCACCGGGGAGCTGTTTTTT. The encoded protein is CASSLAIGTSGTGELFF.